A single sample is the source of the 15 T cell receptor beta chains below, sequenced in a study of CD8+CD57+ T cells in acquired aplastic anemia. It was patients with CD8+CD57+ cell expansion by flow cytometry who were chosen for sequencing. TCR beta VDJ and CDR3 profiling used genomic DNA as template. TCRdb processed the reads anew with MiXCR; each CDR3 protein has one entry. The sample lists 200,000 or so distinct CDR3 sequences, about 62% seen once, with around 60% in the top ten. The sequenced sample consisted of sorted CD4+, CD8+, or CD8+CD57+ T cells (not recorded which) from PBMCs. The receptor source for this set is a human donor with aplastic anemia.

J is TRBJ1-1 and V is TRBV10-3; D is perhaps TRBD1 (5 bases). Germline V CDR1 and CDR2: ENHRY, SYGVKD. The CDR3 sequence is 13 residues long. V was shortened by 4 bases and J by 3 bases, with 9 bases between the two germline ends. CDR3 residues: CAISAGRDTEAFF. DNA of the CDR3: TGTGCCATCAGTGCAGGGAGAGACACTGAAGCTTTCTTT.

This clonotype was seen ten or more times. This sequence joins TRBV5-1 and TRBJ2-2; D gene ambiguous. Germline V CDR1 and CDR2: SGHRS, YFSETQ. The V end lost 1 base, the J end lost 1 base, and 14 bases lay between the germline ends. The CDR3 totals 17 residues. The CDR3 sequence is CASSLTQSVGNTGELFF. The CDR3 DNA reads as TGCGCCAGCAGCTTGACCCAGTCTGTCGGGAACACCGGGGAGCTGTTTTTT.

This chain links TRBV20-1 with TRBJ2-7; 10 nucleotides match TRBD1. The CDR3 loop spans 13 amino acids. The trim removed 5 bases at V and 5 bases at J, leaving 6 bases unmatched. Germline V gene sequence: CDR1 DFQATT, CDR2 SNEGSKA (reference sequence). The CDR3: CSAPGQGSHEQYF. The CDR3 coding sequence is TGCAGTGCTCCGGGACAGGGGAGTCACGAGCAGTACTTC.

This rearrangement joins TRBV10-3 to TRBJ2-1; weak D call: TRBD2 (5 bases). Germline V gene data show CDR1 as ENHRY and CDR2 as SYGVKD. CDR3 length: 12 residues. Trimming left V 3 bases short and J 6 bases short, with 6 bases between. CDR3 bases: TGTGCCATCAGTGAAACTAGCAATGAGCAGTTCTTC. Translating it yields CAISETSNEQFF.

V usage is TRBV5-1 and J usage is TRBJ1-1, with D possibly TRBD1 on 5 matching bases. Trimming took off 2 bases at V and 2 bases at J, with 10 bases between the two ends. In germline, CDR1 is SGHRS, CDR2 YFSETQ. The CDR3 sequence is 14 residues long. The CDR3 DNA reads TGCGCCAGCAGCTTCGGGGCAGCCAACACTGAAGCTTTCTTT. Encoded protein: CASSFGAANTEAFF.

The CDR3 sequence: CSASSSQGSSYEQYF. DNA of the CDR3: TGCAGTGCTAGCAGCTCACAGGGATCGTCCTACGAGCAGTACTTC. The chain combines TRBV20-1 with TRBJ2-7; a possible D gene is TRBD1 (6 bases). Trimming removed 3 bases from V and 1 base from J, with 16 bases in between. CDR3 length: 15 residues. Germline V lookup: CDR1 DFQATT, CDR2 SNEGSKA (reference sequence).

J is TRBJ2-7 and V is TRBV25-1, with D perhaps matching TRBD2 (6 bases). Germline V CDR1 and CDR2: MGHDK, SYGVNS. With 6 bases removed from V and 1 base from J, the gap between germline ends came to 16 bases. The CDR3 is made up of 15 amino acids. The CDR3, as DNA: TGTGCCAGCAGCGAGAAGGGAGGAGGATCCTACGAGCAGTACTTC. This encodes CASSEKGGGSYEQYF.

This clonotype came up a few times. This chain connects TRBV19 to TRBJ2-1, with TRBD2 identical over 12 bases. Germline V CDR1 and CDR2: LNHDA, SQIVND (reference sequence). After removal of 4 bases from V and 7 bases from J, the junction contained 8 bases not matched to a gene. CDR3 length: 16 amino acids. Here the CDR3 DNA reads TGTGCCAGTAGTACGTATCTAGCGGGGGGGAAAAATGAGCAGTTCTTC. Translating it yields CASSTYLAGGKNEQFF.

This clonotype was detected once. This chain connects TRBV5-1 to TRBJ2-7; tentatively, D is TRBD1 or TRBD2 (6 bases each). The CDR3 runs 14 residues. The V end lost 5 bases, the J end lost 5 bases, and 17 bases lay between the germline ends. CDR1 SGHRS and CDR2 YFSETQ come from the germline V gene. DNA for the CDR3: TGCGCCAGCAGTCTGGGTGGGGGGACACACGAGCAGTACTTC. This codes for CASSLGGGTHEQYF.

The genes are TRBV15 and TRBJ2-1; tentative D call: TRBD2 (5 bases). The CDR3 totals 20 residues. Germline values: CDR1 LNHNV, CDR2 YYDKDF (reference sequence). V lost 0 bases, J lost 4 bases, and 25 bases lay in between. The CDR3 spells CATSRDDYHFSAIGYNEQFF. The CDR3 DNA reads TGTGCCACCAGCAGAGATGACTACCACTTTTCGGCGATTGGGTACAATGAGCAGTTCTTC. Filled out from reference TRBV15 and TRBJ2-1, the complete variable domain reads DAMVIQNPRYQVTQFGKPVTLSCSQTLNHNVMYWYQQKSSQAPKLLFHYYDKDFNNEADTPDNFQSRRPNTSFCFLDIRSPGLGDTAMYLCATSRDDYHFSAIGYNEQFFGPGTRLTVL.

The chain employs TRBV7-2 and TRBJ2-5; perhaps TRBD2 as D (5 bases). Germline CDR1 reads SGHTA; CDR2 reads FQGNSA. CDR3 length: 13 residues. V was cut by 4 bases and J by 5 bases, with 11 bases left in between. DNA for the CDR3: TGTGCCAGCAGCTACGGGATTGTGGAGACCCAGTACTTC. The encoded protein is CASSYGIVETQYF.

V and J are TRBV15 and TRBJ2-3; 7 bases agree with TRBD1. V lost 2 bases and J lost 5; bases outside the gene matches: 10. The germline CDR1 and CDR2 sequences are LNHNV and YYDKDF (reference sequence). CDR3 length: 16 amino acids. The CDR3 DNA reads TGTGCCACCAGCAGACTCCCCCGGACAGGTGTAGATACGCAGTATTTT. Translation gives CATSRLPRTGVDTQYF. Complete variable domain (other parts from reference TRBV15 and TRBJ2-3): DAMVIQNPRYQVTQFGKPVTLSCSQTLNHNVMYWYQQKSSQAPKLLFHYYDKDFNNEADTPDNFQSRRPNTSFCFLDIRSPGLGDTAMYLCATSRLPRTGVDTQYFGPGTRLTVL.

J is TRBJ1-5 and V is TRBV29-1, with D perhaps TRBD1 (6 bases). V gave up 3 bases and J gave up 11 bases, with 17 bases separating them. CDR1 is SQVTM and CDR2 is ANQGSEA in the germline V gene. The CDR3 covers 13 residues. This CDR3 is CSVDEGSRGTQHF. The DNA of the CDR3 is TGCAGCGTTGATGAGGGCTCTAGGGGGACCCAGCATTTT.

The chain recombines TRBV25-1 with TRBJ1-2, with 7 bases fitting TRBD1. There are 15 residues in the CDR3. Germline values: CDR1 MGHDK, CDR2 SYGVNS. Trimming at V came to 1 base and at J to 7 bases, leaving 9 bases not matched to a gene. This CDR3 reads CASSEWTGNRRGYTF. The CDR3 DNA reads TGTGCCAGCAGTGAATGGACAGGCAATAGGCGTGGCTACACCTTC.

The sample holds many counts of this clonotype. The chain couples TRBV6-6 to TRBJ1-5; possible D gene TRBD1, 5 bases. Germline-derived CDR1 and CDR2 are MNHNY and SVGAGI (reference sequence). Trimming left V 8 bases short and J 7 bases short, with 18 bases between. The CDR3 loop spans 14 amino acids. CDR3 nucleotide sequence: TGTGCCAGCCGGGGGTGGGGACTGGAGCAGCCCCAGCATTTT. Translating gives CASRGWGLEQPQHF.